This passage covers 11 T cell receptor beta chains from one sample sequenced in a study of T cells after posttransplantation cyclophosphamide. Produced via immunoSEQ multiplex PCR; TCRdb's table is partial and in-frame only. The table records 5,500 to 7,500 clones, roughly 98% of them present only once. The sample taken for sequencing was memory CD4+ T cells sorted from PBMCs. The receptors shown here come from a man aged 35 to 55 in good health, CMV-negative, and a related stem cell transplant donor.

The rearrangement uses TRBV2 and TRBJ1-2; D is perhaps TRBD1 (6 bases). V was shortened by 4 bases and J by 4 bases, with 16 bases between the two germline ends. CDR3 size: 15 residues. Per the germline V gene, CDR1 is SNHLY and CDR2 is FYNNEI. CDR3 nucleotides: TGTGCCAGCAGTGCACTAGGGGGTAATGGCTATGGCTACACCTTC. Encoded protein: CASSALGGNGYGYTF.

This clone came up once. This chain joins TRBV10-3 and TRBJ2-5, with D possibly TRBD2 on 6 matching bases. Germline CDR1 ENHRY, CDR2 SYGVKD. The CDR3 length is 13 residues. The germline V and J ends were trimmed by 4 bases and 4 bases, with 10 bases remaining between them. CDR3 DNA sequence: TGTGCCATCAGTGGAGACGGGGGAGAGACCCAGTACTTC. Its protein product is CAISGDGGETQYF.

The DNA of the CDR3 is TGTGCCAGCAGCCCCTCTTGGCAGTCCTACAATGAGCAGTTCTTC. It encodes CASSPSWQSYNEQFF. This sequence joins TRBV9 and TRBJ2-1; no clear D. Germline lookup yields CDR1 SGDLS and CDR2 YYNGEE. This CDR3 is built from 15 residues. Trimming stripped 4 bases from V and 1 base from J, with 12 bases between.

The chain is built from TRBV6-6 and TRBJ2-3; 8 bases are a match to TRBD2. Trimming cost V 5 bases and J 0 bases; bases outside gene matches: 1. Germline V gene data show CDR1 as MNHNY and CDR2 as SVGAGI (reference sequence). This CDR3 has 14 residues. CDR3 bases: TGTGCCAGCAGTAGACTAGCGAGCACAGATACGCAGTATTTT. It codes for CASSRLASTDTQYF.

The chain combines TRBV4-3 with TRBJ2-6; D ambiguous. Germline assignment: CDR1 LGHNA and CDR2 YSLEER. Trimming took off 1 base at V and 4 bases at J, with 23 bases between the two ends. This CDR3 region has 20 residues. CDR3 nucleotide sequence: TGCGCCAGCAGCCAAGCCGGTGCGGCAGAATATCTCTCCGGGGCCAACGTCCTGACTTTC. As protein: CASSQAGAAEYLSGANVLTF.

This chain links TRBV30 with TRBJ1-1, with D possibly being TRBD1 (6 bases). The V gene lost 1 base and the J gene lost 1 base, with 7 bases spanning the gap. Per germline, CDR1 GTSNPN and CDR2 SVGIG (reference sequence). The CDR3 runs to 13 residues. The CDR3 region is CAWSGQENTEAFF. For the CDR3, the DNA is TGTGCCTGGAGTGGACAGGAGAACACTGAAGCTTTCTTT. Looking up the rest from reference TRBV30 and TRBJ1-1 gives the full variable domain: SQTIHQWPATLVQPVGSPLSLECTVEGTSNPNLYWYRQAAGRGLQLLFYSVGIGQISSEVPQNLSASRPQDRQFILSSKKLLLSDSGFYLCAWSGQENTEAFFGQGTRLTVV.

The chain has TRBV29-1 and TRBJ2-3; tentatively, D is TRBD1 (6 bases). The CDR3 extends over 14 amino acids. Trimming shortened V by 5 bases and J by 3 bases, and 15 bases separated the two germline ends. The germline V gene encodes CDR1 SQVTM and CDR2 ANQGSEA. The CDR3 DNA follows: TGCAGCGTTAAAACAGGGCTCAGTACAGATACGCAGTATTTT. Encoded protein: CSVKTGLSTDTQYF.

The V and J genes are TRBV5-4 and TRBJ1-2, with a tentative D call TRBD1 (6 bases). V dropped 4 bases and J dropped 3 bases, with 16 bases sitting between them. Germline V gives CDR1 SGHNT, CDR2 YYREEE (reference sequence). This CDR3 is built from 15 residues. Here the CDR3 reads CASSQSQGWDYGYTF. The CDR3 DNA sequence: TGTGCCAGCAGCCAGTCACAGGGATGGGACTATGGCTACACCTTC.

J is TRBJ2-5 and V is TRBV18; 8 bases align to TRBD1. Germline loops: CDR1 KGHSH, CDR2 LQKENI. The CDR3 is 13 residues long. Trimming cost V 6 bases and J 5 bases; bases outside gene matches: 5. The CDR3 DNA is TGTGCCAGCTCCCAAGGACAGGGCGAGACCCAGTACTTC. Translated, it gives CASSQGQGETQYF. Full variable domain (rest looked up from reference TRBV18 and TRBJ2-5): NAGVMQNPRHLVRRRGQEARLRCSPMKGHSHVYWYRQLPEEGLKFMVYLQKENIIDESGMPKERFSAEFPKEGPSILRIQQVVRGDSAAYFCASSQGQGETQYFGPGTRLLVL.

V and J are TRBV7-9 and TRBJ2-5, with a weak D call TRBD2 (6 bases). CDR3 size: 15 residues. V shed 1 base and J shed 0 bases, with 9 bases lying between them. Germline V gene lookup returns CDR1 SEHNR and CDR2 FQNEAQ (reference sequence). The CDR3 spells CASSLGDFDQETQYF. In DNA, the CDR3 is TGTGCCAGCAGCTTAGGGGACTTTGACCAAGAGACCCAGTACTTC.

V gene TRBV28 combines with J gene TRBJ1-1, with D perhaps TRBD1 (5 bases). The CDR3 length is 11 residues. CDR1 is MDHEN and CDR2 is SYDVKM in the germline V gene. Trimming cost V 7 bases and J 10 bases, with 13 bases left between them. The CDR3 nucleotides are TGTGCCAGCATCAATCACAGGACAGCTTTCTTT. Protein sequence: CASINHRTAFF.